This T cell receptor (beta chain) was identified during a study of shared clonotypes between healthy human individuals. Of note for this clone: No antigen is known for it.

General observations from the study: Larger richness was generally estimated for naive than memory subsets. Clonotype sharing among donors was expected to depend on sequencing depth.

There are 14 residues in the CDR3. CDR1 and CDR2 from the germline V gene are SGHDN and FVKESK. Trimming cost V 0 bases and J 11 bases, with 16 bases left between them. TCRdb's table, derived via immunoSEQ multiplex PCR, lists solely in-frame clones and lacks some. Counted here are 950,000 to 1,100,000 clones, approximately 80% occurring once; the ten biggest clones make up roughly 0.61%. The sequenced sample consisted of memory CD4+ T cells from PBMCs. Subset defined: CD45RA-negative fraction. This receptor was identified in a man aged 18 to 35 in good health. Some clones in this sample may be carry-over from other donors' samples. The chain is built from TRBV14 and TRBJ2-5, with D possibly called TRBD1 or TRBD2 (5 bases each). CDR3 bases: TGTGCCAGCAGCCAAGATTTCGGGGACCAGAGGCAGTACTTC. This encodes CASSQDFGDQRQYF.